Below, 4 T cell receptor beta chains from the same sample are listed, as sequenced in a study of T cell responses to AZD1222 COVID-19 vaccine. TCRdb keeps only in-frame clones here, not all; method: immunoSEQ multiplex PCR. This repertoire shows about 140,000 clones, roughly 91% found once; its top ten account for around 3.1%. Sequenced material: peripheral blood, taken 28 days after the second AZD1222 dose. These receptors came from an adult who received the AZD1222 COVID-19 vaccine.

The genes are TRBV6-2 or TRBV6-3 and TRBJ1-1; D is unclear. Germline CDR1 is MNHEY and CDR2 is SVGEGT. The CDR3 spans 13 residues. Trimming shortened V by 2 bases and J by 4 bases, and 8 bases separated the two germline ends. CDR3 amino acids: CASSYTLGTEAFF. For the CDR3, the DNA is TGTGCCAGCAGTTACACCCTGGGCACTGAAGCTTTCTTT.

The rearrangement joins TRBV12-3 or TRBV12-4 to TRBJ1-2; D is undetermined. Deletions cut 6 bases from V and 3 bases from J, with 5 bases between. The CDR3 runs to 11 residues. The CDR3 DNA sequence: TGTGCCAGCAGCCAGGACTATGGCTACACCTTC. This encodes CASSQDYGYTF.

V is TRBV4-3 and J is TRBJ1-1; TRBD1 aligns across 7 bases. J lost 1 base, V lost 4 bases, and 18 bases had no gene match. Germline V gene data show CDR1 as LGHNA and CDR2 as YSLEER. CDR3 length equals 19 residues. The CDR3 DNA sequence: TGCGCCAGCAGCCTCGCCGCGCGGGGGGGCAGGGGGAGGAACACTGAAGCTTTCTTT. Its translation is CASSLAARGGRGRNTEAFF.

The chain couples TRBV13 to TRBJ2-1; D uncertain. Germline-derived CDR1 and CDR2 are PRHDT and FYEKMQ (reference sequence). The CDR3 runs 14 residues. Trimming stripped 0 bases from V and 4 bases from J, with 7 bases between. Written as DNA, the CDR3 is TGTGCCAGCAGCTTAGGAGGGTTTTACAATGAGCAGTTCTTC. This translates into CASSLGGFYNEQFF.